This passage covers 29 T cell receptor beta chains from one sample sequenced in a study of cytotoxic CD8 clonotypes in ibrutinib-treated CLL. Clones were sequenced by immunoSEQ multiplex PCR, and TCRdb holds only the in-frame ones, with some missing. The top ten hold approximately 6% of the sample, which has approximately 190,000 clones, more than 65% seen once. The source was PBMCs, collected after 12 months of ibrutinib treatment. The receptors originated from a human donor with chronic lymphocytic leukemia.

This chain uses TRBV7-9 with TRBJ2-5, with 8 bases identical to TRBD2. V lost 7 bases and J lost 2; bases outside the gene matches: 9. The CDR3 totals 15 residues. The germline gives CDR1 SEHNR, CDR2 FQNEAQ (reference sequence). The CDR3 nucleotides are TGTGCCAGCACGATCGCGGGGGGCGCGCAAGAGACCCAGTACTTC. Protein product: CASTIAGGAQETQYF.

This clone was observed a handful of times. The genes are TRBV20-1 and TRBJ2-7; D gene ambiguous. CDR1 DFQATT and CDR2 SNEGSKA come from the germline V gene (reference sequence). Trimming stripped 3 bases from V and 6 bases from J, with 9 bases between. CDR3 length: 11 residues. The CDR3 loop is CSASRASEQYF. In nucleotides, the CDR3 is TGCAGTGCTAGCCGGGCGAGCGAGCAGTACTTC.

V and J are TRBV6-1 and TRBJ2-1; 7 bases fit TRBD1. J gave up 2 bases and V 4 bases, and 2 bases lay outside the gene matches. The germline V gene has CDR1 MNHNS and CDR2 SASEGT. This CDR3 has 14 amino acids. CDR3 amino acids: CASSGQGAYNEQFF. The CDR3 region has the DNA TGTGCCAGCAGTGGCCAGGGGGCCTACAATGAGCAGTTCTTC.

This clone was counted a single time. V gene TRBV4-1 combines with J gene TRBJ1-1; TRBD1 aligns across 7 bases. J gave up 5 bases and V 1 base, and 10 bases lay outside the gene matches. The CDR3 spans 16 residues. Looked up from germline, CDR1 is MGHRA and CDR2 is YSYEKL. In nucleotides, the CDR3 is TGCGCCAGCAGCCAAGGCTTGGCCAGGGGGAGGACTGAAGCTTTCTTT. It is translated as CASSQGLARGRTEAFF.

The chain recombines TRBV9 with TRBJ2-1; 9 bases map to TRBD2. V lost 3 bases to trimming and J lost 6 bases; unmatched junction nucleotides: 16. The CDR3 is 18 residues long. Germline V lookup: CDR1 SGDLS, CDR2 YYNGEE. This CDR3 is CASSGHHLLAGRLNEQFF. Written as DNA, the CDR3 is TGTGCCAGCAGCGGTCACCACCTCCTAGCGGGACGTCTCAATGAGCAGTTCTTC.

In regard to this clone: The sample carries other DNA sequences with the same CDR3. J is TRBJ1-1 and V is TRBV9; D is ambiguous. The CDR3 has 12 residues. The germline V and J ends were trimmed by 0 bases and 5 bases, with 5 bases remaining between them. CDR1 is SGDLS and CDR2 is YYNGEE in the germline V gene. CDR3 sequence reads: CASSVGGTEAFF. CDR3 coding DNA: TGTGCCAGCAGCGTAGGTGGGACTGAAGCTTTCTTT.

This sequence joins TRBV30 and TRBJ2-1; D possibly corresponds to TRBD2 (5 bases). The CDR3 contains 12 residues. Germline CDR1 reads GTSNPN; CDR2 reads SVGIG (reference sequence). Trimming shortened V by 5 bases and J by 9 bases, and 14 bases separated the two germline ends. CDR3 DNA: TGTGCCTGGGACACTAGATCTGGTGAGCAGTTCTTC. Its translation is CAWDTRSGEQFF.

The chain is built from TRBV2 and TRBJ1-5, with 8 positions matching TRBD1. The CDR3 totals 16 residues. J lost 7 bases, V lost 7 bases, and 15 bases had no gene match. Germline V CDR1 and CDR2: SNHLY, FYNNEI. CDR3 sequence: CASMARGPASIQPQHF. The CDR3 DNA reads TGTGCCAGCATGGCCAGGGGGCCCGCTTCAATCCAGCCCCAGCATTTT.

The chain combines TRBV6-1 with TRBJ2-1; D not certain. This CDR3 is built from 16 residues. Trimming removed 0 bases at V and 0 bases at J, with 9 bases between. The V gene's germline CDR1 is MNHNS and CDR2 SASEGT. CDR3 sequence: CASSEARRASYNEQFF. CDR3 nucleotides: TGTGCCAGCAGTGAAGCGAGACGCGCCTCCTACAATGAGCAGTTCTTC.

The gene calls are TRBV5-1 and TRBJ2-1; D may be TRBD2 (7 bases). Germline V gene data show CDR1 as SGHRS and CDR2 as YFSETQ. Trimming shortened V by 0 bases and J by 8 bases, and 21 bases separated the two germline ends. The CDR3 covers 17 residues. CDR3 protein: CASSLGSTGGPSHEQFF. In nucleotides, the CDR3 is TGCGCCAGCAGCTTGGGGAGCACGGGGGGCCCATCCCATGAGCAGTTCTTC. The whole variable domain, remainder taken from reference TRBV5-1 and TRBJ2-1, is KAGVTQTPRYLIKTRGQQVTLSCSPISGHRSVSWYQQTPGQGLQFLFEYFSETQRNKGNFPGRFSGRQFSNSRSEMNVSTLELGDSALYLCASSLGSTGGPSHEQFFGPGTRLTVL.

The chain uses TRBV12-2 and TRBJ1-2. TRBV12-2 is a pseudogene locus. The CDR3 spans 12 residues. The CDR3, as DNA: TGTGCAAGTCGCTTAGTAGGGAGTGGCTACACCTTC. Amino acids: CASRLVGSGYTF.

This chain joins TRBV7-2 and TRBJ1-1; D gene ambiguous. Germline V gene sequence: CDR1 SGHTA, CDR2 FQGNSA. This CDR3 spans 15 amino acids. The V end lost 7 bases, the J end lost 0 bases, and 15 bases lay between the germline ends. CDR3 region: CASTTTHFMNTEAFF. CDR3 bases: TGTGCCAGCACCACGACGCATTTTATGAACACTGAAGCTTTCTTT.

The chain links TRBV27 to TRBJ1-1; D not resolved. This CDR3 is 13 amino acids long. V lost 5 bases, J lost 4 bases, and 11 bases lay in between. Per the germline V gene, CDR1 is MNHEY and CDR2 is SMNVEV (reference sequence). The CDR3 bases are TGTGCCAGCAGTCCGACATTTGGCACTGAAGCTTTCTTT. Encoded protein: CASSPTFGTEAFF.

This sequence joins TRBV30 and TRBJ1-4, with D uncertain. Trimming pared 3 bases from V and 0 bases from J, leaving 5 bases between. From germline, CDR1 is GTSNPN and CDR2 SVGIG (reference sequence). This CDR3 has 13 amino acids. The CDR3 DNA reads TGTGCCTGGAGCTTTGCAACTAATGAAAAACTGTTTTTT. It translates to CAWSFATNEKLFF.

The rearrangement uses TRBV25-1 and TRBJ1-2; 8 positions match TRBD1. Germline CDR1 reads MGHDK; CDR2 reads SYGVNS. V was pared by 1 base and J by 6 bases, with 4 bases of the junction left unmatched. This CDR3 contains 14 residues. The DNA of the CDR3 is TGTGCCAGCAGTGAATTTGGCAGGGGGCATGGCTACACCTTC. Its protein product is CASSEFGRGHGYTF.

In its sample, this clone was seen a few times. The J gene is TRBJ2-2, the V gene TRBV20-1; no definite D call. The CDR3 extends over 11 amino acids. V lost 6 bases and J lost 9, with 11 bases in between. Germline CDR1 and CDR2: DFQATT and SNEGSKA (reference sequence). In DNA form, the CDR3 reads TGCAGTGCCCCGTTAGTCCGGGAGCTGTTTTTT. Its protein is CSAPLVRELFF.

The chain recombines TRBV19 with TRBJ1-1, with 7 positions matching TRBD1. The CDR3 sequence is 15 residues long. Germline trimming cut 5 bases from V and 3 bases from J; bases unmatched to any gene: 9. Germline CDR1 is LNHDA and CDR2 is SQIVND (reference sequence). CDR3 DNA: TGTGCCAGTAGTTTCTCAGGGGGAATCCACACTGAAGCTTTCTTT. This encodes CASSFSGGIHTEAFF.

This clone was observed a few times. The V and J genes are TRBV4-3 and TRBJ1-1; 9 nucleotides align to TRBD1. Per the germline V gene, CDR1 is LGHNA and CDR2 is YSLEER. There are 15 residues in the CDR3. J lost 1 base, V lost 5 bases, and 5 bases had no gene match. CDR3 nucleotides: TGCGCCAGCAGCAGGTCGGACAGGGGGAACACTGAAGCTTTCTTT. It specifies CASSRSDRGNTEAFF.

The rearrangement uses TRBV19 and TRBJ1-6; 8 bases agree with TRBD1. The CDR3 contains 17 residues. CDR1 is LNHDA, CDR2 SQIVND, per germline (reference sequence). V was pared by 5 bases and J by 3 bases, with 9 bases of the junction left unmatched. DNA for the CDR3: TGTGCCAGTAGTGCAGGACAGGGAACCATCTATAATTCACCCCTCCACTTT. Amino acids: CASSAGQGTIYNSPLHF.

V usage is TRBV19 and J usage is TRBJ1-1; D is unclear. This CDR3 has 13 amino acids. The germline V gene has CDR1 LNHDA and CDR2 SQIVND (reference sequence). V shed 1 base and J shed 1 base, with 4 bases lying between them. CDR3 DNA sequence: TGTGCCAGTAGTATAGGGAGGAACACTGAAGCTTTCTTT. This encodes CASSIGRNTEAFF.

With respect to this clone: Different DNA sequences within this sample yield the same CDR3. The rearrangement uses TRBV29-1 and TRBJ1-2, with D uncertain. V shed 0 bases and J shed 5 bases, with 1 base lying between them. Germline CDR1 reads SQVTM; CDR2 reads ANQGSEA. There are 10 residues in the CDR3. The CDR3 reads CSVEEYGYTF. CDR3 bases: TGCAGCGTTGAAGAATATGGCTACACCTTC.

V usage is TRBV1 and J usage is TRBJ2-3; the DNA was not used to check the table's D call, TRBD2. TRBV1 is tagged as a pseudogene. This CDR3 has 14 amino acids. The CDR3 region is CTSSQGRDPDTQYF. CDR3 bases: TGCACCAGCAGCCAAGGGAGAGATCCGGATACGCAGTATTTT.

This sequence joins TRBV5-1 and TRBJ2-7; TRBD2 matches 10 bases. Germline CDR1 SGHRS, CDR2 YFSETQ. CDR3 size: 15 residues. Trimming cost V 5 bases and J 2 bases; bases outside gene matches: 7. CDR3 residues: CASRRGTSATYEQYF. CDR3 sequence (DNA): TGCGCCAGCAGACGGGGGACTAGCGCAACCTACGAGCAGTACTTC.

By sample share, this clone is medium-sized. V and J are TRBV9 and TRBJ1-1, with D hard to call. The CDR3 spans 17 residues. V gave up 0 bases and J gave up 1 base, with 16 bases separating them. Germline CDR1 reads SGDLS; CDR2 reads YYNGEE. The CDR3 protein is CASSVEAFVTPNTEAFF. CDR3 DNA: TGTGCCAGCAGCGTAGAAGCGTTTGTAACACCGAACACTGAAGCTTTCTTT. The variable domain in full, completed from reference TRBV9 and TRBJ1-1, reads DSGVTQTPKHLITATGQRVTLRCSPRSGDLSVYWYQQSLDQGLQFLIQYYNGEERAKGNILERFSAQQFPDLHSELNLSSLELGDSALYFCASSVEAFVTPNTEAFFGQGTRLTVV.

V and J are TRBV14 and TRBJ1-3; D uncertain. Germline V gene sequence: CDR1 SGHDN, CDR2 FVKESK. CDR3 length: 11 amino acids. Trimming left V 1 base short and J 7 bases short, with 2 bases between. In nucleotides, the CDR3 is TGTGCCAGCAGCCAAGCCAACACCATATATTTT. It specifies CASSQANTIYF.

This clone was recorded only once. V and J are TRBV5-3 and TRBJ1-1; no firm D call. TRBV5-3 has ORF status, its function being uncertain. This CDR3 has 14 residues. V was shortened by 1 base and J by 3 bases, with 10 bases between the two germline ends. CDR3 sequence (DNA): TGTGCCAGAAGCTTGACGAAACGAGACACTGAAGCTTTCTTT. This codes for CARSLTKRDTEAFF.

This clone was picked up a small number of times. The chain has TRBV2 and TRBJ2-5, with 7 bases identical to TRBD1. The length of the CDR3 is 14 residues. CDR1 is SNHLY, CDR2 FYNNEI, per germline. The V and J ends lost 7 bases and 2 bases, in that order; junction bases with no gene match: 7. The CDR3 spells CASIAGQVQETQYF. Written as DNA, the CDR3 is TGTGCCAGCATTGCTGGACAGGTTCAAGAGACCCAGTACTTC.

The chain couples TRBV30 to TRBJ1-6, with D possibly matching TRBD1 (5 bases). The CDR3 contains 14 residues. The V end was cut by 0 bases, the J end by 11 bases, with 14 bases between. Germline assignment: CDR1 GTSNPN and CDR2 SVGIG (reference sequence). This CDR3 is CAWSVNAGRTPLHF. The CDR3 DNA sequence: TGTGCCTGGAGTGTAAATGCAGGGAGGACACCCCTCCACTTT.

The chain is built from TRBV5-1 and TRBJ2-2; TRBD1 matches at 8 bases. The CDR3 runs to 13 residues. CDR1 and CDR2 from the germline V gene are SGHRS and YFSETQ. V was pared by 9 bases and J by 4 bases, with 5 bases of the junction left unmatched. The CDR3 DNA reads TGCGCCACCAGGACAGGGAGCACCGGGGAGCTGTTTTTT. It is translated as CATRTGSTGELFF.